This paragraph reports one T cell receptor (beta chain). Only in-frame clones appear in the TCRdb table, and some are missing; sequencing was by immunoSEQ multiplex PCR. The sample has 85,000 to 110,000 clones; 84% are singletons. This specimen comes from a study of blood T cell repertoires in COVID-19. The CDR3 covers 19 residues. From germline, CDR1 is SGHTA and CDR2 FQGTGA. The ends lost 2 bases at V and 12 bases at J; junction bases unmatched: 20. V and J are TRBV7-3 and TRBJ2-1, with TRBD2 identical over 12 bases. The clonotype originates from a human donor in a cohort sampled during active or convalescent COVID-19. The sequenced material came from peripheral blood. CDR3 DNA sequence: TGTGCCAGCAGCTTACTTCGGCTAGCGGGGGGGCCCCTCACAATGGCGCAGTTCTTC. It translates to CASSLLRLAGGPLTMAQFF.